The clone carrying this T cell receptor beta chain was counted between two and nine times. Its antigen is as yet unknown. The sample is drawn from a study of T-cell reconstitution after alpha-beta-depleted transplantation in children. This CDR3 contains 12 residues. V lost 10 bases and J lost 7, with 14 bases in between. CDR1 and CDR2 from the germline V gene are MNHNS and SASEGT. Findings and caveats of the study: The origin of alpha-beta T cells about two months after transplant was reportedly several hundred expanded graft clones. Newly produced T cells mostly accounted for T-cell counts and diversity one year post-transplant. From surviving recipient T cells and thymic progenitors came the high day-60 TCRbeta diversity observed in some patients.

Unique molecular identifiers were incorporated during preparation of the TCRbeta library. One entry per CDR3 protein, called by TCRdb with MiXCR from the PCR reads. The sample lists 350,000 to 500,000 distinct CDR3 sequences, approximately 41% seen once, with around a quarter in the top ten. Sequencing was performed on PBMCs, taken before TCRalphabeta/CD19-depleted stem cell transplant. The clonotype originates from a girl aged 2-9 years with aplastic anemia, due to receive a stem cell transplant. This rearrangement joins TRBV6-1 to TRBJ2-4; no definite D call. Written as DNA, the CDR3 is TGTGCCACCGAAAGGAATGAGAACATTCAGTACTTC. Its translation: CATERNENIQYF.